What follows are 7 T cell receptor beta chains derived from one specimen sequenced in a study of Graves' ophthalmopathy and Graves' hyperthyroidism. The study amplified TCR beta CDR3 regions using RNA transcripts. RT-PCR in the first round used HTBI primers; a second-round multiplex PCR followed. TCRdb redid the calling of the multiplex PCR reads with MiXCR, one entry per CDR3 protein. In the table there are roughly 1.1 million distinct CDR3 sequences, roughly two fifths of which are singletons. Sample: peripheral blood or thyroid tissue (not recorded which). Receptors originate from an adult man with Graves' hyperthyroidism.

This clonotype was seen many times. The chain has TRBV9 and TRBJ1-4; possibly TRBD1 for D (6 bases). The V end was cut by 3 bases, the J end by 7 bases, with 16 bases between. Looked up from germline, CDR1 is SGDLS and CDR2 is YYNGEE. This CDR3 has 15 amino acids. CDR3 bases: TGTGCCAGCAGCGCCGTGGGGGCAGGCGGTGAAAAACTGTTTTTT. Translation gives CASSAVGAGGEKLFF.

Notes on this clonotype: A much larger clone lies a single base off, so this may be a read error. The rearrangement uses TRBV10-3 and TRBJ2-2; 12 bases line up with TRBD2. Germline-derived CDR1 and CDR2 are ENHRY and SYGVKD. The V segment lost 7 bases and the J segment 7 bases; nucleotides outside the gene matches: 10. This CDR3 contains 16 residues. In DNA form, the CDR3 reads TGTGCCATCACCAAGAGACTAGCGGGAGACATCGGGGAGCTGTTTTTT. It yields the protein CAITKRLAGDIGELFF.

This rearrangement joins TRBV7-8 to TRBJ1-2; no firm D call. This CDR3 has 12 residues. Per germline, CDR1 SGHVS and CDR2 FQNEAQ. CDR3 residues: CATGLAGGLSTF. The CDR3 DNA sequence: TGTGCTACCGGACTAGCGGGAGGGCTAAGTACCTTC.

The chain is built from TRBV7-9 and TRBJ1-4, with D unresolved. Looked up from germline, CDR1 is SEHNR and CDR2 is FQNEAQ (reference sequence). This CDR3 is 13 amino acids long. V lost 1 base, J lost 12 bases, and 12 bases lay in between. CDR3 in amino acids: CASSLGGVTELFF. CDR3 nucleotides: TGTGCCAGCAGCTTAGGCGGAGTCACAGAACTGTTTTTT.

Regarding this clonotype: A much larger clone differs by one base, so this may be a read error. V gene TRBV30 combines with J gene TRBJ1-6; weak D call: TRBD1 (6 bases). CDR1 and CDR2 (germline): GTSNPN, SVGIG (reference sequence). This CDR3 comprises 13 residues. CDR3 nucleotide sequence: TGTGCCAGTACTCAGGGGTATAATTCACCCCCCCACTTT. Residues: CASTQGYNSPPHF.

The chain couples TRBV4-3 to TRBJ2-2; D gene unclear. V was cut by 4 bases and J by 5 bases, with 11 bases left in between. The CDR3 has 14 amino acids. Germline V gene sequence: CDR1 LGHNA, CDR2 YSLEER. In DNA form, the CDR3 reads TGCGCCAGCAGCCCAAGTTCGGTAACCGGGGAGCTGTTTTTT. This translates into CASSPSSVTGELFF.

Worth noting for this clonotype: This may stem from a read error, because a much larger clone lies one nucleotide away. This chain links TRBV29-1 with TRBJ2-7; D ambiguous. The CDR3 sequence is 12 residues long. V gave up 2 bases and J gave up 3 bases, with 8 bases separating them. Germline assignment: CDR1 SQVTM and CDR2 ANQGSEA. Here the CDR3 DNA reads TGCAGCGTTGAAACGGAACACTACGAGCAGTACTTC. Its protein product is CSVETEHYEQYF.